This T cell receptor (beta chain) appears in the sequencing data of a study of shared clonotypes between healthy human individuals. CDR1 and CDR2 from the germline V gene are SGHAT and FQNNGV. The V end was cut by 2 bases, the J end by 6 bases, with 10 bases between. CDR3 length: 13 amino acids. Libraries were prepared by immunoSEQ multiplex PCR; TCRdb keeps only in-frame clonotypes and omits some of them. Among about 2 million clones listed, roughly 94% were seen once. In regard to this clone: No antigen is known for it.

Whole-study results and caveats: It was the non-shared clonotypes that had lower generation probabilities than clonotypes shared by all four donors.

The clonotype was recovered from a man younger than 35 in good health. The rearrangement joins TRBV11-2 to TRBJ1-1; D remains ambiguous. The sequencing input was naive CD4+ T cells sorted from blood. Subset of the sample: CD45RA+ positively selected. The chain's CDR3 is CASSLSRRAEAFF. The CDR3 DNA reads TGTGCCAGCAGCTTAAGTCGTCGAGCTGAAGCTTTCTTT.